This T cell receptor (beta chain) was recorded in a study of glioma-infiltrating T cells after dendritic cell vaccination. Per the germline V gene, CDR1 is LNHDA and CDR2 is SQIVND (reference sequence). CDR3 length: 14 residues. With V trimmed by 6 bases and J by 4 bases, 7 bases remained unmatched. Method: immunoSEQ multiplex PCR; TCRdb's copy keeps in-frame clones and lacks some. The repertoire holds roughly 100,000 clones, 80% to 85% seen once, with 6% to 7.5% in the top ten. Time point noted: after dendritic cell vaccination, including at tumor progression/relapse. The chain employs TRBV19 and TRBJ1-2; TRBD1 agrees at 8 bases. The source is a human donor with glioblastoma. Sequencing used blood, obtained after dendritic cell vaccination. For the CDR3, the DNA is TGTGCCAGTAGCCCCCGGGGACAGGCCTATGGCTACACCTTC. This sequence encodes CASSPRGQAYGYTF. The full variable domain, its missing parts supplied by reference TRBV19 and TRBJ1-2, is DGGITQSPKYLFRKEGQNVTLSCEQNLNHDAMYWYRQDPGQGLRLIYYSQIVNDFQKGDIAEGYSVSREKKESFPLTVTSAQKNPTAFYLCASSPRGQAYGYTFGSGTRLTVV.